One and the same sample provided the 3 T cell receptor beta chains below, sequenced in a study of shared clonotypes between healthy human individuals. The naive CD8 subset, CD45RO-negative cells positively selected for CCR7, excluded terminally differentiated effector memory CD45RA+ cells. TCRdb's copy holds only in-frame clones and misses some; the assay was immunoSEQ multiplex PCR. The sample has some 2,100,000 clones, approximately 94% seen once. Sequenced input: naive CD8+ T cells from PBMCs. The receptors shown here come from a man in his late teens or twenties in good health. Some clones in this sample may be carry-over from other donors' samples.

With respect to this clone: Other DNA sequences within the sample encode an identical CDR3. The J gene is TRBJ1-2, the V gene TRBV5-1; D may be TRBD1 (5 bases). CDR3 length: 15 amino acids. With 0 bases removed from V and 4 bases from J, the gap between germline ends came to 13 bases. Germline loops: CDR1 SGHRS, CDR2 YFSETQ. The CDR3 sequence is CASSLAVTGGYGYTF. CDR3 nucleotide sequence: TGCGCCAGCAGCTTGGCCGTAACAGGCGGCTATGGCTACACCTTC.

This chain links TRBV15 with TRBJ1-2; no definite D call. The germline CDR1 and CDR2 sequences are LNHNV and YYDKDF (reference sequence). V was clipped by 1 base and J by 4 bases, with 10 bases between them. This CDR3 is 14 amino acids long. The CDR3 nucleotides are TGTGCCACCAGCAGAGCGGACCAGGTCTATGGCTACACCTTC. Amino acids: CATSRADQVYGYTF.

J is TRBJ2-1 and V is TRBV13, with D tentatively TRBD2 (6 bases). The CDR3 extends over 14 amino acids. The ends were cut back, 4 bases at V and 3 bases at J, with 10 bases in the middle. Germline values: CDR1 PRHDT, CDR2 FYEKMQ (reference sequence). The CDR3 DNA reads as TGTGCCAGCAGCTGGGGGGTCTTCTACAATGAGCAGTTCTTC. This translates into CASSWGVFYNEQFF.